This T cell receptor beta chain was sequenced during a study of prognosis after radiotherapy for stage I lung cancer. This clonotype was seen many times. This CDR3 spans 14 amino acids. V was trimmed by 2 bases and J by 0 bases, leaving 8 bases between them. Germline V CDR1 and CDR2: KGHSH, LQKENI. It was by two-round multiplex PCR that TCR beta CDR3 was amplified from genomic DNA. Primers specific to each TRBV and TRBJ gene were used in first-round PCR. TCRdb re-analysed the multiplex PCR reads in MiXCR, keeping a single row per CDR3 protein. This sample has some 27,000 distinct CDR3 sequences, with around a third found just once.

This TCR came from a donor over 45 with non-small cell lung cancer. The genes are TRBV18 and TRBJ2-7; no definite D call. This specimen was PBMCs, taken before or after stereotactic body radiation therapy (not recorded which). CDR3 protein: CASSPYSNSYEQYF. The CDR3 nucleotides are TGTGCCAGCTCACCATACTCAAACTCCTACGAGCAGTACTTC. The whole variable domain, filled in from reference TRBV18 and TRBJ2-7, reads NAGVMQNPRHLVRRRGQEARLRCSPMKGHSHVYWYRQLPEEGLKFMVYLQKENIIDESGMPKERFSAEFPKEGPSILRIQQVVRGDSAAYFCASSPYSNSYEQYFGPGTRLTVT.